These T cell receptor beta chains were read from a single sample in a study of control samples from healthy donors and cancer patients. Data came from immunoSEQ multiplex PCR; TCRdb stores just in-frame clones and leaves some out. The table shows just over 150,000 clones, with about 90% occurring only once. The specimen was blood. These receptors came from a man younger than 45 in good health. The CDR3 runs from the conserved cysteine through the conserved F or W. The order of the fields is J gene, clone size, D gene, V gene, CDR3 DNA, CDR3 protein. D genes are given only for firm matches. Size is omitted from some rows. Given values are once, few, many or a class for expanded clones.

>TRBJ1-1|-|TRBD1|TRBV2
TGTGCCAGCAGTGGACAGGGTGGGAACACTGAAGCTTTCTTT
CASSGQGGNTEAFF
>TRBJ2-1|-|-|TRBV19
TGTGCCAGTAGTGCCATCAATGAGCAGTTCTTC
CASSAINEQFF
>TRBJ2-7|-|-|TRBV27
TGTGCCAGCAGTCCCGGCGGCAGGCCCCCCTACGAGCAGTACTTC
CASSPGGRPPYEQYF
>TRBJ2-2|-|-|TRBV7-9
TGTGCCAGCAGCTTGCGGGCAGGTAACACCGGGGAGCTGTTTTTT
CASSLRAGNTGELFF
>TRBJ1-3|-|-|TRBV7-8
TGTGCCAGCAGCTTAGCGGGGCTCAATCCTGGAAACACCATATATTTT
CASSLAGLNPGNTIYF
>TRBJ2-7|-|-|TRBV11-2
TGTGCCAGCAGCTTAGAGGCAGCCCGCTCCTACGAGCAGTACTTC
CASSLEAARSYEQYF
>TRBJ2-5|-|-|TRBV7-2
TGTGCCAGCAGCGGGGGGCCGTCCCAAGAGACCCAGTACTTC
CASSGGPSQETQYF
>TRBJ2-5|-|TRBD2|TRBV2
TGTGCCAGCAGCTCTCAACTAGCGCTCCAAGAGACCCAGTACTTC
CASSSQLALQETQYF
>TRBJ2-1|-|-|TRBV30
TGTGCCTGGACGGACAGTCGCAATGAGCAGTTCTTC
CAWTDSRNEQFF
>TRBJ2-1|-|-|TRBV19
TGTGCCAGTAGTAATACCCCCTTGACTAGCAATGAGCAGTTCTTC
CASSNTPLTSNEQFF
>TRBJ1-2|once|-|TRBV4-2
TGTGCCAGCAGCCAAGACCAGGGAGGCTACACCTTC
CASSQDQGGYTF
>TRBJ2-7|-|TRBD2|TRBV10-3
TGTGCCATCAGTCTCCTTGACGGCGGGGGCGAGCAGTACTTC
CAISLLDGGGEQYF
>TRBJ1-5|-|-|TRBV2
TGTGCCAGCAGGCACAGGGAGTTGGGGCAGCCCCAGCATTTT
CASRHRELGQPQHF
>TRBJ1-1|-|-|TRBV6-5
TGTGCCAGCAGTCTTGATAGAAGGGTCACTGAAGCTTTCTTT
CASSLDRRVTEAFF
>TRBJ2-5|-|-|TRBV7-9
TGTGCCAGCAGCTCCACCGAAGAGACCCAGTACTTC
CASSSTEETQYF
>TRBJ2-2|few|-|TRBV2
TGTGCCAGCATGGAAGCCGGGGAGCTGTTTTTT
CASMEAGELFF
>TRBJ1-1|-|-|TRBV6-2/TRBV6-3
TGTGCCAGCAGTTACAATCCTTGGGGAAACACTGAAGCTTTCTTT
CASSYNPWGNTEAFF
>TRBJ1-2|-|TRBD1|TRBV28
TGTGCCAGCAGTCCCTCAGACAGGGAAGGTAGTGGCTACACCTTC
CASSPSDREGSGYTF
>TRBJ2-7|-|-|TRBV5-6
TGTGCCAGCAGCTTGGCCGGGGGGACAGGCTTCGGTTGGTCCTACGAGCAGTACTTC
CASSLAGGTGFGWSYEQYF
>TRBJ1-1|-|-|TRBV6-6
TGTGCCAGCAGTTACTCCCCGGGTTTGAACACTGAAGCTTTCTTT
CASSYSPGLNTEAFF
>TRBJ1-1|-|-|TRBV27
TGTGCCAGCAGTTTAAGAACACCACGGGGGAACACTGAAGCTTTCTTT
CASSLRTPRGNTEAFF
>TRBJ2-5|-|TRBD1|TRBV27
TGTGCCAGCAGTTTCACAGGGGGTTCGGAGACCCAGTACTTC
CASSFTGGSETQYF
>TRBJ2-3|-|-|TRBV5-1
TGCGCCAGCAGCTTGGAAGGGGGTAGCACAGATACGCAGTATTTT
CASSLEGGSTDTQYF
>TRBJ1-2|-|-|TRBV7-2
TGTGCCAGCAGCTTAGAGAGAGGCTCCTATGGCTACACCTTC
CASSLERGSYGYTF
>TRBJ2-1|-|-|TRBV5-4
TGTGCCAGCAGTAACAGCTACAATGAGCAGTTCTTC
CASSNSYNEQFF
>TRBJ1-1|-|-|TRBV19
TGTGCCAGTAGCCCACGACTGAACACTGAAGCTTTCTTT
CASSPRLNTEAFF
>TRBJ1-5|-|-|TRBV16
TGTGCCAGCAGCCGAGGGGGGACGGTGAGGAATCAGCCCCAGCATTTT
CASSRGGTVRNQPQHF
>TRBJ1-2|-|-|TRBV6-2/TRBV6-3
TGTGCCAGCAGCCCCTTACAGGGAGTTCGAACCTTC
CASSPLQGVRTF
>TRBJ1-2|once|-|TRBV27
TGTGCCAGCAGTTTAGTTGAGGGACCAAGGGATGGCTACACCTTC
CASSLVEGPRDGYTF
>TRBJ1-1|few|-|TRBV6-5
TGTGCCAGCGGTACAGGAATGAACACTGAAGCTTTCTTT
CASGTGMNTEAFF
>TRBJ2-5|few|-|TRBV25-1
TGTGCCAGCAGTGAGCCCAAGGGGACCCAGTACTTC
CASSEPKGTQYF
>TRBJ1-3|-|-|TRBV9
TGTGCCAGCAGCCCACGTGGGGGGGTAGGTTCTGGAAACACCATATATTTT
CASSPRGGVGSGNTIYF
>TRBJ2-7|-|-|TRBV18
TGTGCCAGCTCTCCGGACAGTAACGAGCAGTACTTC
CASSPDSNEQYF
>TRBJ1-6|-|-|TRBV2
TGTGCCAGCAGTGAAAATGATGGCGGTAATTCACCCCTCCACTTT
CASSENDGGNSPLHF
>TRBJ1-4|-|TRBD1|TRBV6-1
TGTGCCAGCAGTGACGACAGGGGGCTGGAACTGTTTTTT
CASSDDRGLELFF
>TRBJ1-4|-|TRBD1|TRBV4-1
TGCGCCAGCAGCCAAGAGAAGACAGGGCCAAATGAAAAACTGTTTTTT
CASSQEKTGPNEKLFF